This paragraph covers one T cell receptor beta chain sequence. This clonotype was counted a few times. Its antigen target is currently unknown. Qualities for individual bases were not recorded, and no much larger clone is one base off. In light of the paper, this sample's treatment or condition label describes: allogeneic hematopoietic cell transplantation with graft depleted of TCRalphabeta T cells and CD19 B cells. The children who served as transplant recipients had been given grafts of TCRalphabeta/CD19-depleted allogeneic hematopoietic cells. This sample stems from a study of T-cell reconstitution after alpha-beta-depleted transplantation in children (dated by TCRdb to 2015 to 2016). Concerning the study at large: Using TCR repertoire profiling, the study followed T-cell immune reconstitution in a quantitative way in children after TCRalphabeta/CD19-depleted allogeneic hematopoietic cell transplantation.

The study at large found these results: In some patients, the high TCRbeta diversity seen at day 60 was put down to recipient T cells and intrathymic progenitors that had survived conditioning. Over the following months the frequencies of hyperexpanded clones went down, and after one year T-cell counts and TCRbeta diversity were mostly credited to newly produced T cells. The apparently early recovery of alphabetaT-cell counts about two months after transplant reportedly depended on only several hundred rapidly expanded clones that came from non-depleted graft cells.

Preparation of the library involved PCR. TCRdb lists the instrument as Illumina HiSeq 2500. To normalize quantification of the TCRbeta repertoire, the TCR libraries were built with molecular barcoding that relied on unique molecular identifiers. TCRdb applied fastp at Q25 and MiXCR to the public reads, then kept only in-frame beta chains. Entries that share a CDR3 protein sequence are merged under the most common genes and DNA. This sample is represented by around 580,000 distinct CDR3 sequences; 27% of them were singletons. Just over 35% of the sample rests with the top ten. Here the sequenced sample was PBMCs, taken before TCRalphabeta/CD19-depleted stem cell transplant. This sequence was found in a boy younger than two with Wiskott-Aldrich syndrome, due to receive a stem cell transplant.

The CDR3 loop reads CASSPDRGSYGYTF. The nucleotide sequence reads as follows: TGTGCCAGCAGCCCGGACAGGGGATCCTATGGCTACACCTTC. The rearrangement joined TRBV9 to TRBJ1-2, with 9 junctional bases fitting TRBD1. For this chain, trimming is 4 bases at the V end and 4 bases at the J end, and the number of junction bases without a gene match is 5. Including the terminal cysteine and phenylalanine, the CDR3 comprises 14 residues. Just CDR3 DNA is preserved here, 42 bases in frame from base 1. The CDR1 and CDR2 encoded by the germline V gene are SGDLS and YYNGEE.